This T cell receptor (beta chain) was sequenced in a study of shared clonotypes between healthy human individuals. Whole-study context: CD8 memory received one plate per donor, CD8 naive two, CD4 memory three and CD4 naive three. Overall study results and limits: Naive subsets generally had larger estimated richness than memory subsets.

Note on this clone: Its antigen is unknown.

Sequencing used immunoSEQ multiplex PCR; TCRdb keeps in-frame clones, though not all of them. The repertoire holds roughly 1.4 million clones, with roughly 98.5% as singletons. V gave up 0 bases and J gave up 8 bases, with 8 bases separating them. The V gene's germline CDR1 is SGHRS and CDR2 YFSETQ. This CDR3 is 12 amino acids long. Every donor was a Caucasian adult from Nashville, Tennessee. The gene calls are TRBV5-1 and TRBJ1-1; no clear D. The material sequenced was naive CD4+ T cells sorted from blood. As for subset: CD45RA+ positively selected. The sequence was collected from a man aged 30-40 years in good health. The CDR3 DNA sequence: TGCGCCAGCAGCTTGGGTTTAGGGGAAGCTTTCTTT. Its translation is CASSLGLGEAFF.